This TCR beta chain appears in the sequencing data of a study of identical twins. The V end was cut by 2 bases, the J end by 1 base, with 11 bases between. The CDR3 is made up of 15 amino acids. Germline CDR1 is SEHNR and CDR2 is FQNEAQ (reference sequence). In TCRdb, the 5' RACE reads were re-called with MiXCR into one record per CDR3 protein. The sample carries some 760,000 distinct CDR3 sequences, about 20% recorded once. The data were also submitted as part of a second study, on T cells expressing NK-cell markers. That work adds: Restriction of sorting to alpha-beta TCR T cells was accomplished in several experiments using an anti-gamma-delta TCR antibody. The contribution of dominant NKG2C+ clonotypes to CD8+ T cells in a handful of donors was roughly 1.0-7.5%. Clarity on HCMV specificity was lacking for the expanded NKG2C+ T cell clones.

The chain combines TRBV7-9 with TRBJ1-1; D might be TRBD1 (5 bases). The sequenced material came from PBMCs. The source of this sequence is a woman younger than 30 in good health. The CDR3 nucleotides are TGTGCCAGCAGCTTAAATCTGGGGGAGAACACTGAAGCTTTCTTT. It specifies CASSLNLGENTEAFF.